The rows below give T cell receptor beta chains drawn from one sample of a study of identical twins. TCRdb itself ran the 5' RACE reads through MiXCR, one entry per CDR3 protein. Among 430,000 or so distinct CDR3 sequences listed, roughly 24% were seen once. These data were also reused for a study on T cells expressing NK-cell markers.

Sequencing was carried out using CD4+ T cells sorted from blood. These receptors were obtained from a woman younger than 35 in good health. CDR3s include the opening cysteine and the closing phenylalanine or tryptophan. The order of the fields is J gene, clone size, D gene, V gene, CDR3 protein, CDR3 DNA. A D gene is named only where the DNA matches it firmly. Part of the rows lack a size; the others show once, few, many or a class for expanded clones.

TRBJ2-2 NA NA TRBV5-1 CASSFDSGTGELFF TGCGCCAGCAGCTTTGATAGCGGCACCGGGGAGCTGTTTTTT
TRBJ2-1 NA NA TRBV5-1 CASWDSGTLSNEQFF TGCGCCAGCTGGGACAGCGGGACCCTTTCTAATGAGCAGTTCTTC
TRBJ2-7 NA TRBD1 TRBV6-1 CASSQNYQGQDQYF TGTGCCAGCAGCCAGAATTACCAAGGACAGGACCAGTACTTC
TRBJ2-2 NA TRBD1 TRBV27 CASGSRGLITGELFF TGTGCCAGCGGATCCAGGGGGCTGATCACCGGGGAGCTGTTTTTT
TRBJ2-5 few NA TRBV12-3/TRBV12-4 CASSFTGTETQYF TGTGCCAGCAGTTTTACAGGGACAGAGACCCAGTACTTC
TRBJ2-1 NA NA TRBV11-3 CASSLDSSDEQFF TGTGCCAGCAGCTTAGATAGCTCGGATGAGCAGTTCTTC
TRBJ1-1 NA NA TRBV12-3/TRBV12-4 CASSPTRGGAEAFF TGTGCCAGCAGTCCTACCCGGGGAGGAGCTGAAGCTTTCTTT
TRBJ2-2 NA NA TRBV10-3 CAISNSPGELFF TGTGCCATCAGTAATAGCCCCGGGGAGCTGTTTTTT
TRBJ1-6 NA NA TRBV6-5 CASSYSTRSLSTLHF TGTGCCAGCAGTTACTCGACTCGTTCTCTCTCTACCCTCCACTTT
TRBJ2-1 NA NA TRBV18 CASSPKEAGRFYNEQFF TGTGCCAGCTCACCAAAAGAGGCGGGAAGGTTCTACAATGAGCAGTTCTTC
TRBJ1-4 few TRBD1 TRBV7-2 CASSPSGTGGLREKLFF TGTGCCAGCAGCCCATCCGGGACAGGGGGCCTTCGAGAAAAACTGTTTTTT
TRBJ2-7 NA NA TRBV7-2 CASSSPTGTQYF TGTGCCAGCAGCAGCCCAACGGGAACGCAGTACTTC
TRBJ2-5 many NA TRBV5-1 CASSLGLQETQYF TGTGCCAGCAGCTTAGGGCTACAAGAGACCCAGTACTTC
TRBJ2-1 few NA TRBV6-2/TRBV6-3 CASSYSWNEQFF TGTGCCAGCAGTTACTCTTGGAATGAGCAGTTCTTC
TRBJ2-3 NA TRBD2 TRBV10-3 CAISRTSGNHTDTQYF TGTGCCATCAGTCGGACTAGCGGGAACCACACAGATACGCAGTATTTT
TRBJ2-7 few NA TRBV12-3/TRBV12-4 CASSLGGASEQYF TGTGCCAGCAGTTTGGGGGGGGCCTCCGAGCAGTACTTC
TRBJ2-1 many NA TRBV5-1 CASSFSERNNEQFF TGCGCCAGCAGCTTTAGTGAAAGAAACAATGAGCAGTTCTTC